The clone carrying this T cell receptor beta chain was recorded once. Original processing methods: Cell counts per sample came from amplifying reference gene primers. Repertoires were generated with immunoSEQ multiplex PCR, while TCRdb's copy carries only in-frame clones and drops some. The V and J calls and clone size are taken from that table; D and trimming were inferred from the DNA. The profile shows roughly 410,000 clones, roughly 90% of them singletons. This entry comes from a study of blood T cell repertoires in COVID-19. Whole-study context: Acute and convalescent COVID-19 samples came from the United States, Italy and Spain.

CDR1 MDHEN and CDR2 SYDVKM come from the germline V gene. V was cut by 8 bases and J by 3 bases, with 13 bases left in between. The CDR3 sequence is 13 residues long. Sequences were obtained from peripheral blood. The source of this sequence is a middle-aged man with acute or convalescent COVID-19. J is TRBJ1-2 and V is TRBV28; D is uncertain. CDR3 nucleotide sequence: TGTGCCAGCGAACCCTCGGAGGACTATGGCTACACCTTC. Translating it yields CASEPSEDYGYTF.